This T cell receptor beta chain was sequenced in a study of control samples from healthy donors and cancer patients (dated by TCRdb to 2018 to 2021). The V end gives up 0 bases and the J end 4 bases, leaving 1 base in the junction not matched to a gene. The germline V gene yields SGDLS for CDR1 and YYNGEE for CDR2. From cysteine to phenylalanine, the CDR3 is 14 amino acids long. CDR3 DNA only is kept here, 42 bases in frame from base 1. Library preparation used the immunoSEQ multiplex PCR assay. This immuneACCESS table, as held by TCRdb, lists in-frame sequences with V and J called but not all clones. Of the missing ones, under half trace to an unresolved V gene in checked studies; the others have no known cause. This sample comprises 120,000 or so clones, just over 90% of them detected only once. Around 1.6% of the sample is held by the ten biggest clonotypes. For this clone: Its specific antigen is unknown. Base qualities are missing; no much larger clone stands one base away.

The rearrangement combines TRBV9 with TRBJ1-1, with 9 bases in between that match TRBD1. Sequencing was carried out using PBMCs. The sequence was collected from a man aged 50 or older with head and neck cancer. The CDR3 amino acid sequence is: CASSVGDRATEAFF. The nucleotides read TGTGCCAGCAGCGTAGGGGACAGGGCCACTGAAGCTTTCTTT. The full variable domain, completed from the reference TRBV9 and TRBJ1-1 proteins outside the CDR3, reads DSGVTQTPKHLITATGQRVTLRCSPRSGDLSVYWYQQSLDQGLQFLIQYYNGEERAKGNILERFSAQQFPDLHSELNLSSLELGDSALYFCASSVGDRATEAFFGQGTRLTVV.